One sample yielded the 30 T cell receptor beta chains listed below, sequenced in a study of shared clonotypes between healthy human individuals. The table came from immunoSEQ multiplex PCR; TCRdb's copy has only in-frame clones and leaves some out. Counted here are fewer than 1.4 million clones, around 78% occurring once; the ten biggest clones make up 0.55% to 0.7%. The material sequenced was memory CD4+ T cells from PBMCs. Noted subset: CD45RA-negative fraction. Receptors originate from a man younger than 30 in good health. Some clones in this sample may be carry-over from other donors' samples.

The gene calls are TRBV9 and TRBJ2-6; no firm D call. The CDR3 runs to 19 residues. The V and J ends lost 4 bases and 0 bases respectively, with 20 bases between them. CDR1 SGDLS and CDR2 YYNGEE come from the germline V gene. The CDR3 loop reads CASSYPGKGKPSGANVLTF. In nucleotides, the CDR3 is TGTGCCAGCAGCTATCCTGGTAAGGGCAAACCCTCTGGGGCCAACGTCCTGACTTTC.

The V and J genes are TRBV5-1 and TRBJ2-7; TRBD2 is a possible D gene (5 bases). V shed 4 bases and J shed 2 bases, with 16 bases lying between them. This CDR3 is built from 15 residues. The germline CDR1 and CDR2 sequences are SGHRS and YFSETQ. CDR3: CASSPGGPPAYEQYF. CDR3 nucleotide sequence: TGCGCCAGCAGCCCGGGCGGGCCACCTGCCTACGAGCAGTACTTC.

The chain links TRBV4-2 to TRBJ1-3, with D possibly matching TRBD1 (5 bases). Germline CDR1 reads LGHNA; CDR2 reads YNFKEQ. There are 17 residues in the CDR3. Trimming cost V 0 bases and J 2 bases, with 14 bases left between them. The CDR3 DNA sequence: TGTGCCAGCAGCCAAGAGGCCGGGGGGATGGCTGGAAACACCATATATTTT. Translation gives CASSQEAGGMAGNTIYF.

With regard to this clone: Other DNA sequences within the sample encode an identical CDR3. V usage is TRBV28 and J usage is TRBJ2-3, with TRBD1 as a possible D gene (5 bases). This CDR3 region has 11 residues. Germline V gives CDR1 MDHEN, CDR2 SYDVKM. Trimming shortened V by 7 bases and J by 3 bases, and 5 bases separated the two germline ends. Written as DNA, the CDR3 is TGTGCCAGCAAGGGGACAGATACGCAGTATTTT. Translated: CASKGTDTQYF.

The J gene is TRBJ2-7, the V gene TRBV30, with D tentatively TRBD1 (5 bases). This CDR3 comprises 8 residues. Germline CDR1 is GTSNPN and CDR2 is SVGIG (reference sequence). Trimming removed 8 bases from V and 9 bases from J, with 8 bases in between. The CDR3 DNA reads as TGTGCCCGACAGTTGCAGTACTTC. This gives the protein CARQLQYF.

The chain joins TRBV5-1 to TRBJ2-1; D is perhaps TRBD1 or TRBD2 (5 bases each). Germline V gene lookup returns CDR1 SGHRS and CDR2 YFSETQ. V shed 4 bases and J shed 4 bases, with 15 bases lying between them. The CDR3 totals 15 residues. CDR3 amino acids: CASSRGLGVYNEQFF. In DNA form, the CDR3 reads TGCGCCAGCAGCCGGGGCTTGGGGGTTTACAATGAGCAGTTCTTC.

Details on this clone: The sample holds other DNA sequences that translate to the same CDR3. This chain connects TRBV2 to TRBJ2-7, with D possibly matching TRBD1 (5 bases). Between the trimmed V and J ends, which lost 4 bases and 7 bases, there was a span of 5 bases. The CDR3 contains 10 residues. Germline values: CDR1 SNHLY, CDR2 FYNNEI. The CDR3 DNA is TGTGCCAGCAGTGGACAGGAGCAGTACTTC. Translated, it gives CASSGQEQYF.

V usage is TRBV27 and J usage is TRBJ1-2, with D perhaps TRBD1 (5 bases). V was trimmed by 2 bases and J by 6 bases, leaving 10 bases between them. CDR3 length: 13 residues. Germline CDR1 and CDR2: MNHEY and SMNVEV (reference sequence). CDR3 loop: CASSLEGIHGYTF. CDR3 nucleotides: TGTGCCAGCAGTTTAGAGGGGATTCATGGCTACACCTTC.

This chain links TRBV19 with TRBJ2-2, with a possible D match to TRBD1 (6 bases). This CDR3 region has 15 residues. Trimming removed 6 bases at V and 1 base at J, with 12 bases between. CDR1 and CDR2 (germline): LNHDA, SQIVND (reference sequence). Here the CDR3 reads CASSSGTLNTGELFF. As DNA, the CDR3 is TGTGCCAGTAGCTCGGGGACACTGAACACCGGGGAGCTGTTTTTT. The complete variable domain, with remaining parts taken from reference TRBV19 and TRBJ2-2, reads DGGITQSPKYLFRKEGQNVTLSCEQNLNHDAMYWYRQDPGQGLRLIYYSQIVNDFQKGDIAEGYSVSREKKESFPLTVTSAQKNPTAFYLCASSSGTLNTGELFFGEGSRLTVL.

This chain joins TRBV7-3 and TRBJ1-3, with TRBD1 identical over 10 bases. The CDR3 has 18 amino acids. With V trimmed by 5 bases and J by 0 bases, 10 bases remained unmatched. Looked up from germline, CDR1 is SGHTA and CDR2 is FQGTGA. CDR3 bases: TGTGCCAGCAGCGACCGGGACAGGGGACCGTCCTCTGGAAACACCATATATTTT. Its protein is CASSDRDRGPSSGNTIYF.

The chain couples TRBV7-2 to TRBJ1-1, with no clear D. Germline V lookup: CDR1 SGHTA, CDR2 FQGNSA. Trimming took off 2 bases at V and 0 bases at J, with 10 bases between the two ends. There are 15 residues in the CDR3. The chain's CDR3 is CASSLWPRMNTEAFF. CDR3 DNA: TGTGCCAGCAGCTTATGGCCCCGCATGAACACTGAAGCTTTCTTT.

This clone was detected a few times. The J gene is TRBJ2-2, the V gene TRBV6-5; D uncertain. The ends were cut back, 8 bases at V and 2 bases at J, with 12 bases in the middle. The CDR3 has 14 amino acids. CDR1 is MNHEY and CDR2 is SVGAGI in the germline V gene. CDR3 sequence (DNA): TGTGCCAGCCTCGCACGAGATAACACCGGGGAGCTGTTTTTT. It yields the protein CASLARDNTGELFF.

The rearrangement uses TRBV11-1 and TRBJ2-1, with D perhaps matching TRBD2 (6 bases). The CDR3 length is 13 residues. The ends were cut back, 3 bases at V and 15 bases at J, with 18 bases in the middle. Germline lookup yields CDR1 SGHAT and CDR2 FQDESV (reference sequence). The CDR3 loop reads CASSLAQAGSPFF. The CDR3 DNA sequence: TGTGCCAGCAGCTTGGCGCAGGCGGGATCTCCGTTCTTC.

The sample holds a few counts of this clone. The gene calls are TRBV2 and TRBJ2-5; D might be TRBD1 (8 bases). This CDR3 region has 13 residues. CDR1 SNHLY and CDR2 FYNNEI come from the germline V gene. V was cut by 10 bases and J by 7 bases, with 19 bases left in between. CDR3 sequence (DNA): TGTGCCACCACAACGGACAGGGAGGGGACCCAGTACTTC. It yields the protein CATTTDREGTQYF.

This clone was recorded many times. Other nucleotide sequences from this sample produce the same CDR3. V and J are TRBV29-1 and TRBJ1-5; maybe TRBD1 (6 bases). Germline CDR1 and CDR2: SQVTM and ANQGSEA. Trimming stripped 6 bases from V and 3 bases from J, with 18 bases between. The CDR3 is 15 residues long. In nucleotides, the CDR3 is TGCAGCGTCGAGACAGGTAGAGGGAACAATCAGCCCCAGCATTTT. Translation: CSVETGRGNNQPQHF.

The chain couples TRBV15 to TRBJ2-5; no clear D. This CDR3 has 14 amino acids. V lost 1 base and J lost 0, with 6 bases in between. Germline lookup yields CDR1 LNHNV and CDR2 YYDKDF (reference sequence). CDR3 region: CATSRVPYQETQYF. The CDR3 DNA follows: TGTGCCACCAGCAGAGTCCCGTACCAAGAGACCCAGTACTTC.

This clone has only one observation. This chain links TRBV15 with TRBJ2-1; D gene ambiguous. The CDR3 spans 12 residues. V was pared by 1 base and J by 8 bases, with 6 bases between. The germline V gene encodes CDR1 LNHNV and CDR2 YYDKDF (reference sequence). The CDR3 sequence: CATSRARDEQFF. The CDR3 nucleotides are TGTGCCACCAGCAGAGCTAGAGATGAGCAGTTCTTC.

This clone was detected only a few times. The V call is TRBV18, the J call TRBJ1-5; 7 positions agree with TRBD1. Germline V lookup: CDR1 KGHSH, CDR2 LQKENI. Losses at the gene ends were 5 bases for V and 6 bases for J; bases not matched to a gene: 10. The CDR3 totals 15 residues. The CDR3 bases are TGTGCCAGCTCAAATCAACAGGGGATGGGTCAGCCCCAGCATTTT. Encoded protein: CASSNQQGMGQPQHF. Variable domain in full (rest from reference TRBV18 and TRBJ1-5): NAGVMQNPRHLVRRRGQEARLRCSPMKGHSHVYWYRQLPEEGLKFMVYLQKENIIDESGMPKERFSAEFPKEGPSILRIQQVVRGDSAAYFCASSNQQGMGQPQHFGDGTRLSIL.

V is TRBV27 and J is TRBJ2-7; TRBD2 agrees at 8 bases. Germline lookup yields CDR1 MNHEY and CDR2 SMNVEV (reference sequence). V gave up 6 bases and J gave up 2 bases; unmatched junction bases: 12. The CDR3 contains 16 residues. Here the CDR3 reads CASSPRRAGVPYEQYF. The CDR3 nucleotides are TGTGCCAGCAGCCCCAGAAGAGCGGGAGTACCCTACGAGCAGTACTTC.

The chain is built from TRBV7-2 and TRBJ2-7; 9 bases line up with TRBD1. In germline, CDR1 is SGHTA, CDR2 FQGNSA. CDR3 length equals 15 residues. J gave up 3 bases and V 1 base, and 4 bases lay outside the gene matches. The CDR3 sequence is CASSLGGTGNYEQYF. The CDR3 DNA follows: TGTGCCAGCAGCTTAGGTGGGACAGGGAACTACGAGCAGTACTTC. The full variable domain, with the rest looked up from reference TRBV7-2 and TRBJ2-7, is GAGVSQSPSNKVTEKGKDVELRCDPISGHTALYWYRQSLGQGLEFLIYFQGNSAPDKSGLPSDRFSAERTGGSVSTLTIQRTQQEDSAVYLCASSLGGTGNYEQYFGPGTRLTVT.

The V call is TRBV2, the J call TRBJ2-7; D is ambiguous. The CDR3 covers 12 residues. Germline CDR1 is SNHLY and CDR2 is FYNNEI. Trimming removed 5 bases at V and 3 bases at J, with 8 bases between. The CDR3 spells CASSPMNYEQYF. In DNA, the CDR3 is TGTGCCAGCAGTCCGATGAACTACGAGCAGTACTTC.

The V gene is TRBV28, the J gene TRBJ2-2; TRBD2 matches 11 bases. Germline values: CDR1 MDHEN, CDR2 SYDVKM. This CDR3 is built from 15 residues. The V gene end was trimmed by 6 bases and the J gene end by 4 bases; junction bases not matched to a gene: 4. The CDR3 reads CASSGTSGGTGELFF. The DNA for the CDR3 is TGTGCCAGCAGCGGTACTAGCGGGGGCACCGGGGAGCTGTTTTTT.

This chain joins TRBV19 and TRBJ2-2, with D unresolved. The germline gives CDR1 LNHDA, CDR2 SQIVND (reference sequence). The CDR3 length is 14 residues. V was clipped by 0 bases and J by 4 bases, with 6 bases between them. For the CDR3, the DNA is TGTGCCAGTAGTATAGATCGCTCCACCGGGGAGCTGTTTTTT. This translates into CASSIDRSTGELFF.

This rearrangement joins TRBV28 to TRBJ2-7; 9 bases are a match to TRBD1. This CDR3 has 15 amino acids. The ends lost 5 bases at V and 3 bases at J; junction bases unmatched: 8. Germline-derived CDR1 and CDR2 are MDHEN and SYDVKM. CDR3 loop: CASSPQGQGNYEQYF. Here the CDR3 DNA reads TGTGCCAGCAGTCCCCAGGGACAGGGAAACTACGAGCAGTACTTC.

This chain joins TRBV28 and TRBJ1-2; D remains unclear. Germline CDR1 reads MDHEN; CDR2 reads SYDVKM. Trimming left V 3 bases short and J 8 bases short, with 13 bases between. CDR3 length: 13 amino acids. The CDR3 loop reads CASSFPGGWGYTF. In nucleotides, the CDR3 is TGTGCCAGCAGTTTTCCAGGAGGATGGGGCTACACCTTC.

With respect to this clone: Other DNA sequences of this sample code for an identical CDR3. The chain has TRBV9 and TRBJ2-7, with TRBD1 matching over 8 bases. Germline CDR1 is SGDLS and CDR2 is YYNGEE. This CDR3 is built from 14 residues. V lost 0 bases to trimming and J lost 3 bases; unmatched junction nucleotides: 2. CDR3 residues: CASSVGQGNYEQYF. CDR3 sequence (DNA): TGTGCCAGCAGCGTAGGACAGGGGAACTACGAGCAGTACTTC. The variable domain in full, completed from reference TRBV9 and TRBJ2-7, reads DSGVTQTPKHLITATGQRVTLRCSPRSGDLSVYWYQQSLDQGLQFLIQYYNGEERAKGNILERFSAQQFPDLHSELNLSSLELGDSALYFCASSVGQGNYEQYFGPGTRLTVT.

The rearrangement uses TRBV6-5 and TRBJ1-4, with D maybe TRBD1 (5 bases). Trimming removed 6 bases at V and 8 bases at J, with 13 bases between. The CDR3 extends over 13 amino acids. Germline CDR1 and CDR2: MNHEY and SVGAGI. The CDR3 sequence is CASSRQGAEKLFF. DNA for the CDR3: TGTGCCAGCAGCCGGCAGGGAGCCGAAAAACTGTTTTTT.

In the case of this clone: Other DNA sequences in this specimen translate into the identical CDR3. The chain employs TRBV28 and TRBJ2-2, with D unresolved. The germline gives CDR1 MDHEN, CDR2 SYDVKM. This CDR3 spans 11 amino acids. With 7 bases removed from V and 4 bases from J, the gap between germline ends came to 4 bases. The CDR3 DNA is TGTGCCAGCATCTCCACCGGGGAGCTGTTTTTT. Its translation is CASISTGELFF.

The chain employs TRBV6-1 and TRBJ1-2, with D possibly being TRBD1 (5 bases). V was cut by 7 bases and J by 6 bases, with 15 bases left in between. The length of the CDR3 is 13 residues. CDR1 is MNHNS and CDR2 is SASEGT in the germline V gene. The CDR3 protein is CASTLLRGDGYTF. The CDR3 DNA is TGTGCCAGCACCCTTCTCCGGGGGGATGGCTACACCTTC.

This chain links TRBV2 with TRBJ1-2; possible D gene TRBD1, 6 bases. This CDR3 is 15 amino acids long. CDR1 SNHLY and CDR2 FYNNEI come from the germline V gene. With 8 bases removed from V and 9 bases from J, the gap between germline ends came to 25 bases. The CDR3 here is CASRLTRGAARSYTF. The DNA of the CDR3 is TGTGCCAGCCGACTCACCCGGGGGGCGGCGAGGAGCTACACCTTC. The whole variable domain, remainder taken from reference TRBV2 and TRBJ1-2, is EPEVTQTPSHQVTQMGQEVILRCVPISNHLYFYWYRQILGQKVEFLVSFYNNEISEKSEIFDDQFSVERPDGSNFTLKIRSTKLEDSAMYFCASRLTRGAARSYTFGSGTRLTVV.